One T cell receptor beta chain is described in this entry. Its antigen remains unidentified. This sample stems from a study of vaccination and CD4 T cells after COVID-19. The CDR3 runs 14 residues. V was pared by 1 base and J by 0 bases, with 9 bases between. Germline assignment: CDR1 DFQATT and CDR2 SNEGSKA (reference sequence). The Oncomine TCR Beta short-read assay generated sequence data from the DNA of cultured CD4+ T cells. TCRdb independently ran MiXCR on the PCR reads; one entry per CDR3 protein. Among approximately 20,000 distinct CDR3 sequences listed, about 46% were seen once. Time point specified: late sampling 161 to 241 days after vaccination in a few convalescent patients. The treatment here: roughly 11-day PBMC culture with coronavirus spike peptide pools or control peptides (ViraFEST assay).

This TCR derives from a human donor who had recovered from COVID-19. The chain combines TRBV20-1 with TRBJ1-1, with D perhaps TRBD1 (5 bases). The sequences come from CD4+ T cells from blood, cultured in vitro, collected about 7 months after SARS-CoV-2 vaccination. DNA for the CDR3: TGCAGTGCTAGAGCGCAGGGTATGAACACTGAAGCTTTCTTT. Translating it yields CSARAQGMNTEAFF.